The 10 T cell receptor beta chains listed next were all sequenced from one sample in a study of read filtering for tumor transcriptome and immune sequencing (dated by TCRdb to 2020 to 2021). The reads were generated on an Illumina HiSeq 4000. Starting from 400 to 450 ng RNA, TCR libraries were constructed with the Immunoverse kit using molecular barcoded adaptors that cover the alpha/delta and beta/gamma chains. The public reads were quality trimmed at Q25 with fastp and then assembled into clones with MiXCR by TCRdb, keeping productive beta chains. When rows share a CDR3 protein, they turn into one entry using the most common DNA and genes. The sample table lists 35,000 to 40,000 distinct CDR3 sequences, approximately 14% of them with a count of one. Together, the top ten hold 27% of the sample. Sequenced sample: a population of CD138-negative cells sorted from bone marrow. The cell subset or site label for this specimen denotes: bone marrow mononuclear cells depleted of CD138+ plasma/myeloma cells by negative magnetic selection. Source of these receptors: a donor at least 40 years old with multiple myeloma.

Points on this clonotype: The CDR3 ends on some other residue instead of the conserved phenylalanine or tryptophan, so this is likely a read error. The J gene is TRBJ2-3, the V gene TRBV7-9, with 10 positions matching TRBD2. The CDR3 runs to 16 residues. Germline CDR1 SEHNR, CDR2 FQNEAQ (reference sequence). The ends lost 5 bases at V and 4 bases at J; junction bases unmatched: 9. Written as DNA, the CDR3 is TGTGCCAGCAGCCCCGAACGGCTAGCGGGAGCAGATACGCAGTATCTT. Translating gives CASSPERLAGADTQYL.

This clonotype was recorded a few times. A much larger clone is a single base away; this may be a read error. Given the absence of the conserved phenylalanine or tryptophan at the CDR3 end, a read error is likely. V and J are TRBV20-1 and TRBJ2-5, with unresolved D. The CDR3 has 13 residues. Trimming left V 4 bases short and J 2 bases short, with 11 bases between. CDR1 is DFQATT, CDR2 SNEGSKA, per germline (reference sequence). CDR3 DNA: TGCAGTGCTAAGTTGACCCCGCAAGAGACCCAGTACCTC. It translates to CSAKLTPQETQYL.

This clonotype has ten or more counts. The rearrangement links TRBV5-1 to TRBJ1-1; D not resolved. The CDR3 contains 15 residues. V gave up 0 bases and J gave up 1 base, with 10 bases separating them. Germline CDR1 and CDR2: SGHRS and YFSETQ. The CDR3 here is CASSLAGWRNTEAFF. CDR3 sequence (DNA): TGCGCCAGCAGCTTGGCGGGGTGGAGGAACACTGAAGCTTTCTTT.

The chain recombines TRBV6-1 with TRBJ2-3; 12 nucleotides line up with TRBD2. CDR1 and CDR2 (germline): MNHNS, SASEGT. Trimming cost V 6 bases and J 6 bases; bases outside gene matches: 7. There are 15 residues in the CDR3. DNA for the CDR3: TGTGCCAGCAGCGGACTAGCGGGATCGTCGGATACGCAGTATTTT. Translating gives CASSGLAGSSDTQYF.

Notes on this clonotype: It is likely a read error: a sequence one base away is far more abundant. This chain uses TRBV11-3 with TRBJ2-7; no clear D. This CDR3 spans 14 amino acids. CDR1 and CDR2 from the germline V gene are SGHNT and YENEEA. CDR3 amino acids: CASSLDHLSYEQCF. The CDR3 DNA reads as TGTGCCAGCAGCTTAGATCACCTCTCCTACGAGCAGTGCTTC.

Of note for this clonotype: The junction differs from germline at one of its ends, possibly a read error. The DNA of the CDR3 is TGCGCTAGCAGCTTGGCCAGTTACACTGAAGCTTTCTTT. This sequence encodes CASSLASYTEAFF. The J gene is TRBJ1-1, the V gene TRBV7-9; D not certain. This CDR3 is built from 13 residues. CDR1 SEHNR and CDR2 FQNEAQ come from the germline V gene (reference sequence).

This clonotype appeared many times. The chain links TRBV12-3 or TRBV12-4 to TRBJ2-7, with a tentative D call TRBD1 (6 bases). This CDR3 is 14 amino acids long. V lost 6 bases and J lost 7, with 19 bases in between. This CDR3 reads CASSEGQTLGEQYF. CDR3 in DNA: TGTGCCAGCAGCGAAGGACAGACCTTAGGGGAGCAGTACTTC.

At least ten counts were recorded for this clonotype. V gene TRBV3-1 combines with J gene TRBJ2-1, with 7 positions matching TRBD2. CDR3 length: 13 amino acids. CDR1 is LGHDT and CDR2 is YNNKEL in the germline V gene (reference sequence). Trimming took 5 bases from V and 7 from J; bases not matched to a gene: 5. The CDR3 region is CASSGDSGNEQFF. The CDR3 bases are TGTGCCAGCAGCGGGGATAGCGGGAATGAGCAGTTCTTC.

This chain uses TRBV20-1 with TRBJ2-5; D uncertain. V lost 6 bases and J lost 1, with 15 bases in between. The CDR3 is 14 amino acids. Looked up from germline, CDR1 is DFQATT and CDR2 is SNEGSKA (reference sequence). The CDR3 coding sequence is TGCAGTGCCGAGGTACGACGGAGCCAAGAGACCCAGTACTTC. It yields the protein CSAEVRRSQETQYF.

This clonotype was recorded many times. The rearrangement uses TRBV7-3 and TRBJ2-2; a possible D gene is TRBD1 (6 bases). CDR1 and CDR2 from the germline V gene are SGHTA and FQGTGA. V shed 5 bases and J shed 7 bases, with 17 bases lying between them. This CDR3 is 15 amino acids long. The CDR3 loop is CASSNLDRSGGELFF. The CDR3 DNA reads as TGTGCCAGCAGCAACCTCGACAGGTCCGGCGGGGAGCTGTTTTTT.